This record covers a single TCR beta chain. What it recognizes is unknown. The entry originates in a study of T cells in Graves' hyperthyroidism and ophthalmopathy. General study results and limits: Most expanded thyroid clonotypes above 0.001 also appeared in blood. Ophthalmopathy was told apart from stable hyperthyroidism by a 13 V-J model.

Enrolled ophthalmopathy patients presented with a Clinical Activity Score of at least 3, a NOSPECS grade of at least 4, and disease duration under 3 months. Pregnant or lactating patients were excluded, as were those with uncontrolled infection or other autoimmune disease. Trimming cost V 6 bases and J 1 base; bases outside gene matches: 2. Germline loops: CDR1 ENHRY, CDR2 SYGVKD. CDR3 length equals 14 residues. Amplified TCR beta CDR3 regions came from RNA transcripts. In the first-round RT-PCR of the TCR CDR3, the HTBI primer set was used. TCRdb passed the multiplex PCR reads through MiXCR, listing each CDR3 protein once. Of hundreds of thousands of distinct CDR3 sequences in the sample, approximately 15% were seen once.

The chain has TRBV10-3 and TRBJ2-5, with 10 bases matching TRBD2. The receptor comes from a woman in her sixties with Graves' ophthalmopathy. The sequenced sample consisted of blood. CDR3 residues: CAISPSGSQETQYF. The CDR3 DNA reads as TGTGCCATCAGCCCTAGCGGGAGCCAAGAGACCCAGTACTTC.